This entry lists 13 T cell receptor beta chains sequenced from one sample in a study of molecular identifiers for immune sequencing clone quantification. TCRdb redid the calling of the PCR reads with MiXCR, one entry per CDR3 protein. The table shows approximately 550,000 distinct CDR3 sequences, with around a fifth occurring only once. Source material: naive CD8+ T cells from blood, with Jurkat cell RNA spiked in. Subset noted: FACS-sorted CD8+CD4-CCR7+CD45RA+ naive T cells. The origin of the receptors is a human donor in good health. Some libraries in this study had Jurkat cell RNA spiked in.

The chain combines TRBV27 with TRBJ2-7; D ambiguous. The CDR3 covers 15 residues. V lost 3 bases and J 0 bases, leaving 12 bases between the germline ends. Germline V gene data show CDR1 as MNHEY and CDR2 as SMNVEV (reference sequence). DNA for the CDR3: TGTGCCAGCAGTTTGGAATGGCCGAGCTCCTACGAGCAGTACTTC. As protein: CASSLEWPSSYEQYF.

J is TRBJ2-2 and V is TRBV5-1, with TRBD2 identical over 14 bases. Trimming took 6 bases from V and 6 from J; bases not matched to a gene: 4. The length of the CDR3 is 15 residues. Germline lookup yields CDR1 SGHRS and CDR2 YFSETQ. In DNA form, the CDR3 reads TGCGCCAGCACGGGACTAGCGGGAGTAGCCGGGGAGCTGTTTTTT. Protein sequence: CASTGLAGVAGELFF.

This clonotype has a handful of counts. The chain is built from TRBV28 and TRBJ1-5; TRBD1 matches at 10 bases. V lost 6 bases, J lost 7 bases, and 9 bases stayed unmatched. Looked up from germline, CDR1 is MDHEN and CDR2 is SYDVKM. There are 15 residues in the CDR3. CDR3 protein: CASRSSPGQGQPQHF. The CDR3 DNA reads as TGTGCCAGCAGATCCTCACCGGGACAGGGGCAGCCCCAGCATTTT.

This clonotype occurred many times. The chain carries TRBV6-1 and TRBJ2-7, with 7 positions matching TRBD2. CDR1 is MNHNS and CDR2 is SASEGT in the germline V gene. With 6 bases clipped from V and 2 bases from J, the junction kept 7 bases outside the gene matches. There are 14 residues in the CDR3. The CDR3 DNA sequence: TGTGCCAGCAGAGGGCCCGGGACTACCTACGAGCAGTACTTC. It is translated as CASRGPGTTYEQYF.

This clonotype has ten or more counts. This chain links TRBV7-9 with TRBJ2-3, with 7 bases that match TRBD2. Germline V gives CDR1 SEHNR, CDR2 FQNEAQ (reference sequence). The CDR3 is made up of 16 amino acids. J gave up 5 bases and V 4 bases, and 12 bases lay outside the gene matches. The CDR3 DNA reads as TGTGCCAGCAGCTCTGCTACGGGGGGTCGAGGAGATACGCAGTATTTT. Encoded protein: CASSSATGGRGDTQYF.

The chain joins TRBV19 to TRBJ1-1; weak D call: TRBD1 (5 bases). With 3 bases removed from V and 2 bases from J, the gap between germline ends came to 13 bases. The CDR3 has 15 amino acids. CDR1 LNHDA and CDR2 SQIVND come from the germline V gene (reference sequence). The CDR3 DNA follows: TGTGCCAGTAGTATCTCCGGGGGGTATAACACTGAAGCTTTCTTT. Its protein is CASSISGGYNTEAFF.

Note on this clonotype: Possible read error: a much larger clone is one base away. The CDR3 here is CASSRDIGMSTEAFF. In DNA form, the CDR3 reads TGTGCCAGCAGCAGGGACATCGGAATGAGCACTGAAGCTTTCTTT. The chain carries TRBV7-9 and TRBJ1-1; D is possibly TRBD1 (6 bases). The CDR3 loop spans 15 amino acids. Germline values: CDR1 SEHNR, CDR2 FQNEAQ (reference sequence). V was cut by 5 bases and J by 4 bases, with 17 bases left in between.

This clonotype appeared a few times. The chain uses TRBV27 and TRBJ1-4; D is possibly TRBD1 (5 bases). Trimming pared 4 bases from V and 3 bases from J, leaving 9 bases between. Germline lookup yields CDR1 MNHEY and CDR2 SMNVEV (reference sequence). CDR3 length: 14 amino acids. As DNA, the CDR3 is TGTGCCAGCAGTTGGGGGAATGCTAATGAAAAACTGTTTTTT. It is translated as CASSWGNANEKLFF.

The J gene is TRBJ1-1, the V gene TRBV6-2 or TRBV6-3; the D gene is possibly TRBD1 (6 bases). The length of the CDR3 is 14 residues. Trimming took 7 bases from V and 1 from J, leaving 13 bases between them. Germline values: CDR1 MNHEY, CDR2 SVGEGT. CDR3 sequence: CASTIGGANTEAFF. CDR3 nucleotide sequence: TGTGCCAGCACCATAGGGGGGGCGAACACTGAAGCTTTCTTT.

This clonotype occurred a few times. DNA of the CDR3: TGCAGTGCTAGACACCGGGACGCTGGCTACGAGCAGTACTTC. It is translated as CSARHRDAGYEQYF. The chain has TRBV20-1 and TRBJ2-7; D may correspond to TRBD1 or TRBD2 (5 bases each). Germline CDR1 reads DFQATT; CDR2 reads SNEGSKA (reference sequence). The V and J ends lost 2 bases and 3 bases respectively, with 14 bases between them. The CDR3 loop spans 14 amino acids.

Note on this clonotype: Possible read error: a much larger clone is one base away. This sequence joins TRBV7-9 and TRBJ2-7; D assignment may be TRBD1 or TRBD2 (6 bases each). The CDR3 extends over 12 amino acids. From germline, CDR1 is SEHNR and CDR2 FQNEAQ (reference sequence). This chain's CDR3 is CAGSLGGHEQYF. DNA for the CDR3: TGTGCCGGCAGCCTAGGGGGGCACGAGCAGTACTTC.

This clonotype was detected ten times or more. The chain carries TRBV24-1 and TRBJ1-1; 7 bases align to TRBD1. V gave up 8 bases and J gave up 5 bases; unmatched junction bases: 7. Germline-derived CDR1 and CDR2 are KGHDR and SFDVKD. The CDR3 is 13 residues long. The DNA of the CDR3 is TGTGCCACCAATACAGGGGAAGCGACTGAAGCTTTCTTT. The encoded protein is CATNTGEATEAFF.

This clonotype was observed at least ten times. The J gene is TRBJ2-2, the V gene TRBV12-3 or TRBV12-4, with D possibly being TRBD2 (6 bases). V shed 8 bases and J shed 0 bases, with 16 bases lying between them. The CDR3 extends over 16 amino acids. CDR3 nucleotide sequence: TGTGCCAGCTCCCCGAAGTGGGGGGCGAACACCGGGGAGCTGTTTTTT. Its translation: CASSPKWGANTGELFF.